This T cell receptor beta chain comes out of a study of blood T cells in healthy people across ages. The CDR3 has 11 amino acids. Trimming cost V 1 base and J 9 bases, with 4 bases left between them. Germline loops: CDR1 LGHDT, CDR2 YNNKEL (reference sequence). Healthy individuals of Caucasian origin from Russia, aged about 6 to 100, served as donors. Sample-barcoded 5' priming and a J-beta primer mix drove a second PCR of about 7 to 11 cycles. MiXCR, applied by TCRdb to the 5' RACE reads, yields one record per CDR3 protein. The sample holds roughly 930,000 distinct CDR3 sequences, approximately 49% seen once.

Sequencing used blood. The chain is built from TRBV3-1 and TRBJ2-1; D remains ambiguous. The receptor was isolated from a man younger than 40 in good health. The CDR3 loop reads CASSQVSEQFF. CDR3 nucleotide sequence: TGTGCCAGCAGCCAAGTTTCTGAGCAGTTCTTC.